Listed below are T cell receptor beta chains from one sample, sequenced in a study of blood T cell repertoires in COVID-19. The protocol was immunoSEQ multiplex PCR, while the TCRdb copy is restricted to in-frame clones and leaves out a portion. Among fewer than 250,000 clones listed, just under 90% were seen once. The material sequenced was peripheral blood. These receptor sequences come from a man aged 30 to 45 with COVID-19, enrolled during active disease. Both conserved end residues are trimmed from each CDR3. Each record gives: J gene, CDR3 length, V gene, CDR3 protein.

j_call: TRBJ2-1
cdr3_length: 11
v_call: TRBV7-9
cdr3_aa: ASSPYGYNEQF

j_call: TRBJ2-1
cdr3_length: 12
v_call: TRBV5-5
cdr3_aa: ASSGAGAYNEQF

j_call: TRBJ2-1
cdr3_length: 13
v_call: TRBV9
cdr3_aa: ASSVSGGAVNEQF

j_call: TRBJ2-7
cdr3_length: 11
v_call: TRBV6-5
cdr3_aa: ASSQQPSYEQY

j_call: TRBJ1-1
cdr3_length: 14
v_call: TRBV15
cdr3_aa: ATSRGGGGGNTEAF

j_call: TRBJ1-5
cdr3_length: 12
v_call: TRBV2
cdr3_aa: ASRQTGGNQPQH

j_call: TRBJ2-7
cdr3_length: 13
v_call: TRBV19
cdr3_aa: ASSASRHSSYEQY

j_call: TRBJ2-5
cdr3_length: 13
v_call: TRBV7-7
cdr3_aa: ASSLMAGGFETQY

j_call: TRBJ2-7
cdr3_length: 13
v_call: TRBV7-2
cdr3_aa: ASSPSPGLLYEQY

j_call: TRBJ2-2
cdr3_length: 13
v_call: TRBV2
cdr3_aa: ASFLAGGNTGELF

j_call: TRBJ1-6
cdr3_length: 11
v_call: TRBV2
cdr3_aa: ASSLLQNSPLH

j_call: TRBJ2-2
cdr3_length: 19
v_call: TRBV3-1/TRBV3-2
cdr3_aa: ASSQGGSGTVRPANTGELF

j_call: TRBJ2-2
cdr3_length: 12
v_call: TRBV7-9
cdr3_aa: ASSTTGRIGELF

j_call: TRBJ1-1
cdr3_length: 12
v_call: TRBV28
cdr3_aa: ASRETGGGTEAF

j_call: TRBJ1-2
cdr3_length: 12
v_call: TRBV7-2
cdr3_aa: ASSLVVAVYGYT

j_call: TRBJ1-2
cdr3_length: 12
v_call: TRBV5-4
cdr3_aa: ASSYRTGAYGYT

j_call: TRBJ1-3
cdr3_length: 15
v_call: TRBV15
cdr3_aa: ATSRDLRGSSGNTIY

j_call: TRBJ2-2
cdr3_length: 15
v_call: TRBV5-1
cdr3_aa: ASSIAGTGFNTGELF

j_call: TRBJ1-2
cdr3_length: 10
v_call: TRBV10-2
cdr3_aa: ASTDGNYGYT

j_call: TRBJ1-5
cdr3_length: 12
v_call: TRBV9
cdr3_aa: ASGRQGGNQPQH

j_call: TRBJ1-1
cdr3_length: 15
v_call: TRBV7-9
cdr3_aa: ASSLAAQGVGNTEAF

j_call: TRBJ2-7
cdr3_length: 13
v_call: TRBV6-5
cdr3_aa: ASSFWDRGAYEQY

j_call: TRBJ2-5
cdr3_length: 14
v_call: TRBV7-2
cdr3_aa: ASSLVLLAEGETQY

j_call: TRBJ2-3
cdr3_length: 11
v_call: TRBV5-6
cdr3_aa: ASSMTGTDTQY

j_call: TRBJ2-1
cdr3_length: 14
v_call: TRBV7-3
cdr3_aa: ASSQALGQWNNEQF

j_call: TRBJ2-2
cdr3_length: 14
v_call: TRBV11-2
cdr3_aa: ASSSSDRGGTGELF

j_call: TRBJ2-1
cdr3_length: 16
v_call: TRBV28
cdr3_aa: ASSSPQTGSAYMGEQF

j_call: TRBJ2-7
cdr3_length: 17
v_call: TRBV4-3
cdr3_aa: ASSPQLAGALRRSYEQY

j_call: TRBJ2-6
cdr3_length: 13
v_call: TRBV2
cdr3_aa: ASSEEARGANVLT

j_call: TRBJ2-7
cdr3_length: 12
v_call: TRBV28
cdr3_aa: ASSPMGGAYEQY

j_call: TRBJ1-6
cdr3_length: 13
v_call: TRBV4-3
cdr3_aa: ASSQAQGGNSPLH

j_call: TRBJ2-7
cdr3_length: 15
v_call: TRBV4-1
cdr3_aa: ASSQDRFGGASYEQY

j_call: TRBJ2-3
cdr3_length: 11
v_call: TRBV30
cdr3_aa: AWGTGTTDTQY

j_call: TRBJ1-5
cdr3_length: 16
v_call: TRBV21-1
cdr3_aa: ASSKAGQDTLPNQPQH

j_call: TRBJ1-1
cdr3_length: 10
v_call: TRBV7-2
cdr3_aa: ASSLAATEAF

j_call: TRBJ1-1
cdr3_length: 11
v_call: TRBV18
cdr3_aa: ASGAEGGTEAF

j_call: TRBJ1-6
cdr3_length: 13
v_call: TRBV7-8
cdr3_aa: ASGNRVSYNSPLH

j_call: TRBJ2-7
cdr3_length: 13
v_call: TRBV19
cdr3_aa: ASSPRDGSSYEQY

j_call: TRBJ2-1
cdr3_length: 13
v_call: TRBV3-1/TRBV3-2
cdr3_aa: ASSQERAPGNEQF

j_call: TRBJ2-1
cdr3_length: 13
v_call: TRBV11-2
cdr3_aa: ASSSGTDHYNEQF

j_call: TRBJ2-1
cdr3_length: 12
v_call: TRBV28
cdr3_aa: ASSSGSVSDEQF